One and the same sample provided the 3 T cell receptor beta chains below, sequenced in a study of CD8 T cells in Susac syndrome. RNA amounts of roughly 0.5 to 1 ug underwent reverse transcription with random hexamers. MiXCR was run by TCRdb on the immunoSEQ multiplex PCR reads, yielding one entry per CDR3 protein. Of about 250,000 distinct CDR3 sequences listed, 93% were seen once; the top ten hold around 0.07%. The sample taken for sequencing was CD4+ T cells from PBMCs. The receptors derive from a human donor with multiple sclerosis.

This CDR3 reads CASRENRGGYGYTF. For the CDR3, the DNA is TGTGCCAGCAGAGAAAACAGGGGGGGCTATGGCTACACCTTC. V and J are TRBV28 and TRBJ1-2, with 8 bases lining up with TRBD1. Germline-derived CDR1 and CDR2 are MDHEN and SYDVKM. Trimming at V came to 6 bases and at J to 4 bases, leaving 7 bases not matched to a gene. The CDR3 covers 14 residues.

The chain employs TRBV12-3 or TRBV12-4 and TRBJ2-7; 9 bases are shared with TRBD2. This CDR3 spans 15 amino acids. V lost 4 bases and J lost 2; bases outside the gene matches: 6. CDR3 nucleotides: TGTGCCAGCAGTTCGCATAGCGGGGGAACCTACGAGCAGTACGTC. Its translation is CASSSHSGGTYEQYV.

In this sample, this clonotype turned up once. V is TRBV10-3 and J is TRBJ1-1; 9 nucleotides agree with TRBD1. The junction had 13 bases not matched to a gene; V was cut back by 3 bases and J by 8 bases. The CDR3 is made up of 16 amino acids. Germline CDR1 ENHRY, CDR2 SYGVKD. CDR3 nucleotide sequence: TGTGCCATCAGTGACCCCTTAAGGACAGGGGTTCCGGAAGCTTTCTTT. Residues: CAISDPLRTGVPEAFF.